Listed below are T cell receptor beta chains from one sample, sequenced in a study of T-cell memory formation after mild COVID-19. In TCRdb, the 5' RACE reads were re-called with MiXCR into one record per CDR3 protein. The table includes a few hundred thousand distinct CDR3 sequences, 15% to 20% detected once. Specimen: PBMCs or a T cell subset sorted from them (not recorded which). These receptors all come from a man aged 18 to 35 who had mild COVID-19 (a few samples of this study predate the infection). Cell type and time point are not known. The CDR3 runs from the conserved cysteine through the conserved F or W. Fields, in order: J gene, D gene, V gene, clone size, CDR3 DNA, CDR3 protein. D genes are given only for firm matches. Not every row has a clone size; where given, it reads once, few, many or a size class.

>TRBJ2-2|TRBD2|TRBV7-2|few
TGTGCCAGCACCGTAGCGGGGGGGCCCAGGACCGGGGAGCTGTTTTTT
CASTVAGGPRTGELFF
>TRBJ2-6|NA|TRBV12-3/TRBV12-4|NA
TGTGCCAGCAGTTGGATGGCAGGCGGTATCTCTGGGGCCAACGTCCTGACTTTC
CASSWMAGGISGANVLTF
>TRBJ1-1|NA|TRBV6-6|few
TGTGCCAGCAGTTATTTGTCCACTGAAGCTTTCTTT
CASSYLSTEAFF
>TRBJ1-4|NA|TRBV7-2|few
TGTGCCAGCAGCTTAGGGATCTCTTGGGCCCGGGAGAAACTGTTTTTT
CASSLGISWAREKLFF
>TRBJ2-1|NA|TRBV29-1|few
TGCAGCGTTACAGGGAGCTCCTACAATGAGCAGTTCTTC
CSVTGSSYNEQFF
>TRBJ2-7|NA|TRBV19|few
TGTGCCAGTAGTATCGGATTTCGGGGAAGAAACGAGCAGTACTTC
CASSIGFRGRNEQYF
>TRBJ2-2|NA|TRBV24-1|many
TGTGCCACCAGTGATACATTTTACGCAGGGAGCACCGGGGAGCTGTTTTTT
CATSDTFYAGSTGELFF
>TRBJ2-3|TRBD2|TRBV25-1|NA
TGTGCCAGCAGTGAAGCGGGGGGCATCACAGATACGCAGTATTTT
CASSEAGGITDTQYF
>TRBJ2-7|NA|TRBV7-6|many
TGTGCCAGCAGCTTAGGGGTCAGTCTAGCCGACTCCTACGAGCAGTACTTC
CASSLGVSLADSYEQYF
>TRBJ2-2|NA|TRBV10-3|many
TGTGCCGTAAACCGGGACGCGAACACCGGGGAGCTGTTTTTT
CAVNRDANTGELFF
>TRBJ2-7|NA|TRBV5-1|NA
TGCGCCAGCAGCTTGACGTCTAGCGCTTCCTACGAGCAGTACTTC
CASSLTSSASYEQYF
>TRBJ1-1|TRBD1|TRBV7-9|few
TGTGCCAGCAGCTCCCCCGGGACAGGGGGCACGGATGAAGCTTTCTTT
CASSSPGTGGTDEAFF
>TRBJ1-6|NA|TRBV4-3|NA
TGCGCCAGCAGCCAAGACTATTCACCCCTCCACTTT
CASSQDYSPLHF
>TRBJ2-2|TRBD1|TRBV24-1|few
TGTGCCACATCCGGGACAGGGAATGCCGGGGAGCTGTTTTTT
CATSGTGNAGELFF
>TRBJ2-7|NA|TRBV20-1|NA
TGCAGTGCTGCCGGGATCGGCTACGAGCAGTACTTC
CSAAGIGYEQYF
>TRBJ1-2|NA|TRBV5-5|few
TGTGCCAGCAGTTTCGACAGGTCCAGCCCCCCGGGCTACACCTTC
CASSFDRSSPPGYTF
>TRBJ1-2|TRBD1|TRBV29-1|many
TGCAGCGTTGGGGACAGGAACTATGGCTACACCTTC
CSVGDRNYGYTF
>TRBJ2-2|NA|TRBV29-1|few
TGCAGCGTTGAACTAGACGGGGATGCCTACGGGGAGCTGTTTTTT
CSVELDGDAYGELFF
>TRBJ1-2|NA|TRBV20-1|few
TGCAGTGCCATACAGGGAGATGGCTACACCTTC
CSAIQGDGYTF
>TRBJ1-5|NA|TRBV12-3/TRBV12-4|NA
TGTGCCAGCAGTCGCCGGGACGGTCATCAGCCCCAGCATTTT
CASSRRDGHQPQHF
>TRBJ1-1|NA|TRBV12-3/TRBV12-4|NA
TGTGCCAGCAGCACGGAACAGGGCGCTGAAGCTTTCTTT
CASSTEQGAEAFF
>TRBJ1-5|NA|TRBV7-2|many
TGTGCCAGCAGCTTCACCCAAGATCAGCCCCAGCATTTT
CASSFTQDQPQHF
>TRBJ2-5|NA|TRBV6-2/TRBV6-3|NA
TGTGCCAGCAGTTACTCGGATTCCGGGGATCCTACGACCCAGTACTTC
CASSYSDSGDPTTQYF
>TRBJ2-7|NA|TRBV29-1|few
TGCAGCGTTGAAAAAATACAGGCCTACGAGCAGTACTTC
CSVEKIQAYEQYF
>TRBJ2-3|NA|TRBV21-1|NA
TGTGCCAGCGGCTACACAGATACGCAGTATTTT
CASGYTDTQYF
>TRBJ1-6|NA|TRBV7-2|few
TGTGCCAGCAGCCAAAGACAGGCCGGTAATTCACCCCTCCACTTT
CASSQRQAGNSPLHF
>TRBJ2-3|TRBD2|TRBV12-3/TRBV12-4|few
TGTGCCAGCAGTTTGCAAGTACTAGCGGGGGGGCGGCCAGATACGCAGTATTTT
CASSLQVLAGGRPDTQYF
>TRBJ2-5|TRBD1|TRBV12-3/TRBV12-4|NA
TGTGCCAGCAGTACCCGGGACAGGGCTGAGACCCAGTACTTC
CASSTRDRAETQYF